This T cell receptor beta chain was sequenced in a study of blood T cell repertoires in COVID-19. Study overall: Sites across the United States, Italy and Spain contributed samples from acute and convalescent COVID-19.

This table comes from immunoSEQ multiplex PCR, and its TCRdb copy is limited to in-frame clones, with some not included. The table records roughly 270,000 clones, roughly 80% of them present only once. In terms of age and location, participants ranged from about 18 to 100 years and lived in about 25 US areas. Donors were grouped by their self-reported clinical history. A COVID-19 case was met by exposed participants within 2 weeks before study entry. CDR3 length equals 13 residues. Germline V lookup: CDR1 SGHRS, CDR2 YFSETQ. V shed 0 bases and J shed 12 bases, with 13 bases lying between them. This clonotype was obtained from a man aged 35 to 55 who had been exposed to COVID-19. The specimen was PBMCs or T cells enriched from blood (not recorded which). The V call is TRBV5-1, the J call TRBJ2-1, with a weak D call TRBD1 (6 bases). The CDR3 loop reads CASSLARGRGQFF. In nucleotides, the CDR3 is TGCGCCAGCAGCTTGGCCAGGGGTAGGGGGCAGTTCTTC.